Presented here are 28 T cell receptor beta chains from one specimen sequenced in a study of cytomegalovirus exposure and HLA in healthy donors. The method was immunoSEQ multiplex PCR; TCRdb's version includes in-frame clones alone and lacks a portion of them. This table has around 250,000 clones, 85% to 90% appearing once. The sample consisted of PBMCs. The receptors were sampled from a woman under 30 in good health and CMV-seronegative.

The chain links TRBV18 to TRBJ2-5, with 8 bases aligning to TRBD1. CDR3 length: 13 amino acids. CDR1 is KGHSH and CDR2 is LQKENI in the germline V gene. Trimming took 4 bases from V and 4 from J; bases not matched to a gene: 2. DNA for the CDR3: TGTGCCAGCTCACAAGGACAGGGAGAGACCCAGTACTTC. Its translation is CASSQGQGETQYF.

The V gene is TRBV6-1, the J gene TRBJ2-3; the D is unclear. The CDR3 contains 14 residues. Between the trimmed V and J ends, which lost 5 bases and 1 base, there was a span of 10 bases. Germline CDR1 and CDR2: MNHNS and SASEGT. DNA for the CDR3: TGTGCCAGCAGTCTAAGACATGGCACAGATACGCAGTATTTT. It encodes CASSLRHGTDTQYF.

The V gene is TRBV11-2, the J gene TRBJ1-6; 7 bases map to TRBD1. The junction had 11 bases not matched to a gene; V was cut back by 5 bases and J by 10 bases. The CDR3 has 15 residues. CDR1 is SGHAT, CDR2 FQNNGV, per germline. The DNA for the CDR3 is TGTGCCAGCAGCCCGCGACAGGGAAGGTGGTCACCCCTCCACTTT. As protein: CASSPRQGRWSPLHF.

This chain connects TRBV10-1 to TRBJ2-5, with TRBD1 matching 9 bases. Germline trimming cut 6 bases from V and 4 bases from J; bases unmatched to any gene: 3. This CDR3 region has 13 residues. Germline V CDR1 and CDR2: WNHNN, SYGVQD (reference sequence). CDR3 amino acids: CASSGTGLETQYF. DNA for the CDR3: TGCGCCAGCAGCGGGACAGGGCTAGAGACCCAGTACTTC.

V and J are TRBV28 and TRBJ1-1; TRBD1 aligns across 10 bases. CDR1 is MDHEN and CDR2 is SYDVKM in the germline V gene. This CDR3 comprises 14 residues. Trimming took 2 bases from V and 5 from J; bases not matched to a gene: 2. CDR3 coding DNA: TGTGCCAGCAGTTTAAGGACAGGGGGTACTGAAGCTTTCTTT. Protein product: CASSLRTGGTEAFF.

The J gene is TRBJ1-4, the V gene TRBV15; 8 nucleotides match TRBD1. This CDR3 has 16 amino acids. V lost 3 bases and J lost 3; bases outside the gene matches: 6. The germline V gene has CDR1 LNHNV and CDR2 YYDKDF (reference sequence). The CDR3 region is CATSRTGAGANEKLFF. For the CDR3, the DNA is TGTGCCACCAGCAGGACAGGGGCCGGAGCTAATGAAAAACTGTTTTTT.

The J gene is TRBJ2-1, the V gene TRBV28; 10 bases map to TRBD1. V lost 6 bases and J lost 1; bases outside the gene matches: 6. Germline loops: CDR1 MDHEN, CDR2 SYDVKM. This CDR3 comprises 16 residues. The CDR3: CASSRDRGESYNEQFF. The CDR3 DNA reads as TGTGCCAGCAGCAGGGACAGGGGAGAGTCCTACAATGAGCAGTTCTTC. The whole variable domain, remainder taken from reference TRBV28 and TRBJ2-1, is DVKVTQSSRYLVKRTGEKVFLECVQDMDHENMFWYRQDPGLGLRLIYFSYDVKMKEKGDIPEGYSVSREKKERFSLILESASTNQTSMYLCASSRDRGESYNEQFFGPGTRLTVL.

The sample holds a few counts of this clone. The rearrangement joins TRBV9 to TRBJ1-1; D is possibly TRBD1 (6 bases). CDR3 size: 16 residues. Trimming stripped 0 bases from V and 5 bases from J, with 17 bases between. The V gene's germline CDR1 is SGDLS and CDR2 YYNGEE. This CDR3 is CASSVGEGFQGTEAFF. CDR3 DNA sequence: TGTGCCAGCAGCGTAGGGGAGGGGTTTCAGGGGACTGAAGCTTTCTTT. Together with reference TRBV9 and TRBJ1-1, the CDR3 gives the full variable domain: DSGVTQTPKHLITATGQRVTLRCSPRSGDLSVYWYQQSLDQGLQFLIQYYNGEERAKGNILERFSAQQFPDLHSELNLSSLELGDSALYFCASSVGEGFQGTEAFFGQGTRLTVV.

This chain connects TRBV7-9 to TRBJ2-1; 7 bases are shared with TRBD1. The CDR3 length is 16 residues. In germline, CDR1 is SEHNR, CDR2 FQNEAQ (reference sequence). V lost 5 bases, J lost 1 base, and 8 bases stayed unmatched. CDR3 DNA sequence: TGTGCCAGCAGCCCCGGAACAGGGGATTCCTACAATGAGCAGTTCTTC. Translation: CASSPGTGDSYNEQFF.

The V and J genes are TRBV6-5 and TRBJ2-1, with 8 bases matching TRBD2. J was trimmed by 5 bases and V by 9 bases; bases with no gene match: 9. Germline lookup yields CDR1 MNHEY and CDR2 SVGAGI. The CDR3 is 14 residues long. As DNA, the CDR3 is TGTGCCAGTGAAAGCGGGGGTACGGACAATGAGCAGTTCTTC. Translating it yields CASESGGTDNEQFF.

The chain recombines TRBV6-1 with TRBJ1-2, with 7 positions matching TRBD1. This CDR3 is built from 13 residues. The junction had 7 bases not matched to a gene; V was cut back by 6 bases and J by 6 bases. Germline CDR1 is MNHNS and CDR2 is SASEGT. CDR3 sequence reads: CASRNRDRDGYTF. CDR3 nucleotide sequence: TGTGCCAGCAGGAACCGGGACAGAGATGGCTACACCTTC.

CDR3 coding DNA: TGTGCCAGCCAGGGGGGAGTTTCGGCACCCCTCCACTTT. Its translation: CASQGGVSAPLHF. The chain uses TRBV9 and TRBJ1-6, with TRBD1 matching over 7 bases. The V and J ends lost 7 bases and 11 bases, in that order; junction bases with no gene match: 9. CDR1 is SGDLS and CDR2 is YYNGEE in the germline V gene. The CDR3 spans 13 residues.

The chain employs TRBV7-9 and TRBJ1-5; no reliable D call. Germline CDR1 reads SEHNR; CDR2 reads FQNEAQ (reference sequence). Trimming took off 5 bases at V and 10 bases at J, with 18 bases between the two ends. This CDR3 has 14 amino acids. CDR3 sequence: CASSDHSGQVPQHF. The CDR3 coding sequence is TGTGCCAGCAGCGATCACAGCGGCCAGGTTCCCCAGCATTTT.

The chain uses TRBV18 and TRBJ2-3, with D possibly being TRBD2 (5 bases). V shed 0 bases and J shed 2 bases, with 9 bases lying between them. This CDR3 comprises 15 residues. Germline CDR1 reads KGHSH; CDR2 reads LQKENI. In DNA form, the CDR3 reads TGTGCCAGCTCACCACCTAGGACTTACACAGATACGCAGTATTTT. This encodes CASSPPRTYTDTQYF.

The chain couples TRBV28 to TRBJ2-7; 9 positions agree with TRBD1. CDR3 length: 14 residues. Per the germline V gene, CDR1 is MDHEN and CDR2 is SYDVKM. Trimming removed 6 bases from V and 6 bases from J; junction bases left unmatched: 9. In DNA, the CDR3 is TGTGCCAGCAGAGCCCGGGACAGGGAGAGCGAGCAGTACGTC. As protein: CASRARDRESEQYV.

This clone was recorded once. This chain links TRBV6-5 with TRBJ1-4; the match to TRBD1 covers 9 bases. The CDR3 extends over 15 amino acids. From germline, CDR1 is MNHEY and CDR2 SVGAGI. V lost 4 bases to trimming and J lost 7 bases; unmatched junction nucleotides: 7. CDR3 loop: CASSFRGQGGEKLFF. For the CDR3, the DNA is TGTGCCAGCAGTTTTCGGGGACAGGGTGGTGAAAAACTGTTTTTT.

The table lists this clone with a count of one. This rearrangement joins TRBV10-1 to TRBJ2-3; 7 bases are a match to TRBD1. This CDR3 spans 16 amino acids. V dropped 0 bases and J dropped 1; count of bases not matched to a gene: 4. In germline, CDR1 is WNHNN, CDR2 SYGVQD (reference sequence). The CDR3 here is CASSESNTGGTDTQYF. CDR3 sequence (DNA): TGCGCCAGCAGTGAGTCGAACACAGGGGGCACAGATACGCAGTATTTT.

The V gene is TRBV14, the J gene TRBJ2-1; tentative D call: TRBD2 (6 bases). The ends were cut back, 4 bases at V and 8 bases at J, with 15 bases in the middle. The CDR3 consists of 14 residues. Germline V gives CDR1 SGHDN, CDR2 FVKESK. The CDR3 DNA follows: TGTGCCAGCAGCCCGGGACGGAGGGTCCATGAGCAGTTCTTC. It specifies CASSPGRRVHEQFF. Supplemented by reference TRBV14 and TRBJ2-1, the full variable domain reads EAGVTQFPSHSVIEKGQTVTLRCDPISGHDNLYWYRRVMGKEIKFLLHFVKESKQDESGMPNNRFLAERTGGTYSTLKVQPAELEDSGVYFCASSPGRRVHEQFFGPGTRLTVL.

This clone was observed a single time. The chain joins TRBV25-1 to TRBJ1-2; D uncertain. The CDR3 sequence is 14 residues long. Germline V gene lookup returns CDR1 MGHDK and CDR2 SYGVNS. The germline V and J ends were trimmed by 6 bases and 2 bases, with 13 bases remaining between them. The CDR3: CASSTESINYGYTF. CDR3 DNA: TGTGCCAGCAGCACTGAAAGTATAAACTATGGCTACACCTTC.

The V and J genes are TRBV25-1 and TRBJ2-6; no reliable D call. The V end lost 6 bases, the J end lost 4 bases, and 4 bases lay between the germline ends. Germline CDR1 and CDR2: MGHDK and SYGVNS. This CDR3 has 12 amino acids. This chain's CDR3 is CASRTGANVLTF. In DNA form, the CDR3 reads TGTGCCAGCAGAACAGGGGCCAACGTCCTGACTTTC.

The chain's CDR3 is CASSPRIDYSNSPLHF. CDR3 nucleotide sequence: TGTGCCAGCTCACCCAGGATTGATTATTCCAATTCACCCCTCCACTTT. The chain employs TRBV18 and TRBJ1-6; D not certain. This CDR3 has 16 amino acids. Trimming stripped 3 bases from V and 7 bases from J, with 16 bases between. The germline V gene encodes CDR1 KGHSH and CDR2 LQKENI.

The chain couples TRBV2 to TRBJ1-1; the D is unclear. The CDR3 has 13 amino acids. The V gene's germline CDR1 is SNHLY and CDR2 FYNNEI. The V end lost 6 bases, the J end lost 3 bases, and 11 bases lay between the germline ends. CDR3 residues: CASRTGGYTEAFF. The CDR3 DNA is TGTGCCAGCAGAACCGGAGGGTACACTGAAGCTTTCTTT. The variable domain in full, completed from reference TRBV2 and TRBJ1-1, reads EPEVTQTPSHQVTQMGQEVILRCVPISNHLYFYWYRQILGQKVEFLVSFYNNEISEKSEIFDDQFSVERPDGSNFTLKIRSTKLEDSAMYFCASRTGGYTEAFFGQGTRLTVV.

The chain employs TRBV7-8 and TRBJ1-5; D may be TRBD1 (6 bases). This CDR3 has 15 residues. Germline-derived CDR1 and CDR2 are SGHVS and FQNEAQ. With 2 bases removed from V and 1 base from J, the gap between germline ends came to 9 bases. The CDR3 here is CASSLSQGSNQPQHF. The CDR3 DNA is TGTGCCAGCAGCTTATCGCAGGGGAGCAATCAGCCCCAGCATTTT.

As DNA, the CDR3 is TGCGCCAGCAGTGGCGGGGACTCCACCGGGGAGCTGTTTTTT. It encodes CASSGGDSTGELFF. The chain links TRBV10-1 to TRBJ2-2, with a possible D match to TRBD2 (6 bases). The CDR3 totals 14 residues. The V end was cut by 4 bases, the J end by 4 bases, with 10 bases between. Looked up from germline, CDR1 is WNHNN and CDR2 is SYGVQD (reference sequence).

The chain links TRBV4-3 to TRBJ1-2; tentative D call: TRBD1 (5 bases). The CDR3 has 15 residues. The germline gives CDR1 LGHNA, CDR2 YSLEER. V was pared by 8 bases and J by 2 bases, with 18 bases between. CDR3 amino acids: CASRSGQGGNYGYTF. The CDR3, as DNA: TGCGCCAGCCGTTCAGGCCAGGGCGGAAACTATGGCTACACCTTC.

The chain combines TRBV18 with TRBJ1-5; D is perhaps TRBD1 (6 bases). This CDR3 region has 16 residues. With 0 bases removed from V and 5 bases from J, the gap between germline ends came to 14 bases. Looked up from germline, CDR1 is KGHSH and CDR2 is LQKENI. The DNA of the CDR3 is TGTGCCAGCTCACCACCCGTCGACAGGCCCTATCAGCCCCAGCATTTT. This sequence encodes CASSPPVDRPYQPQHF.

This clone was detected only once. The chain recombines TRBV15 with TRBJ2-2, with D maybe TRBD1 (6 bases). Germline assignment: CDR1 LNHNV and CDR2 YYDKDF (reference sequence). The CDR3 spans 16 residues. Trimming left V 3 bases short and J 0 bases short, with 11 bases between. The CDR3 DNA follows: TGTGCCACCAGCAGCGGACAGCACGCGAACACCGGGGAGCTGTTTTTT. This translates into CATSSGQHANTGELFF.

This sequence joins TRBV7-2 and TRBJ2-7, with a weak D call TRBD2 (5 bases). The germline CDR1 and CDR2 sequences are SGHTA and FQGNSA. The CDR3 totals 15 residues. Trimming removed 4 bases from V and 0 bases from J, with 13 bases in between. CDR3 in amino acids: CASSSRTASSYEQYF. The CDR3 nucleotides are TGTGCCAGCAGCTCACGGACTGCCAGCTCCTACGAGCAGTACTTC. The variable domain in full, with the rest retrieved from reference TRBV7-2 and TRBJ2-7, is GAGVSQSPSNKVTEKGKDVELRCDPISGHTALYWYRQSLGQGLEFLIYFQGNSAPDKSGLPSDRFSAERTGGSVSTLTIQRTQQEDSAVYLCASSSRTASSYEQYFGPGTRLTVT.